Given below is one TCR beta chain in context. The target antigen is unknown. Likely a read error: the CDR3 ends without its conserved phenylalanine or tryptophan. No DNA is shown, since the ends of the CDR3 on it are uncertain; the CDR3 is the one TCRdb lists. The record originates from a study of cytomegalovirus exposure and HLA in healthy donors. The PCR had 60 Vbeta and 13 Jbeta primers. Generated by immunoSEQ multiplex PCR, the TCRdb table keeps only in-frame clones and is missing some. The data hold roughly 97,000 clones, with 10% observed a single time. Whole-study findings and limits: Despite most TCR sequences being rare, some public TCRs occurred in many donors.

The CDR3 is 15 amino acids long, termini counted. Germline V lookup: CDR1 MNHEY, CDR2 SVGAGI. The sequence was obtained from a man aged 35 to 55 in good health and CMV-seropositive. V usage is TRBV6-5 and J usage is TRBJ1-5; TRBD1 is taken as the D call from the table, unchecked against the DNA. The sequencing sample was made of PBMCs. CDR3 amino acids: CASSYDPWGNQPKHL.